This T cell receptor (beta chain) was recovered during a study of cytomegalovirus exposure and HLA in healthy donors. Findings of the study overall: Most observed TCR sequences were rare, whereas some public TCRs were detected in many donors. A later analysis linked about 17,000 TCR beta sequences to HLA alleles at 0.05 false discovery rate.

Vbeta (60) and Jbeta (13) primers were used in the PCR. Data came from immunoSEQ multiplex PCR; TCRdb stores just in-frame clones and leaves some out. The data hold 100,000 to 150,000 clones, with 70% to 80% observed a single time. Germline CDR1 is SNHLY and CDR2 is FYNNEI. With 6 bases clipped from V and 6 bases from J, the junction kept 9 bases outside the gene matches. There are 14 residues in the CDR3. Details on this clone: Antigen: not known.

Sample: PBMCs. The V gene is TRBV2, the J gene TRBJ1-1; the match to TRBD1 covers 8 bases. The source is a man aged 40-49 years in good health and CMV-seropositive. CDR3 DNA sequence: TGTGCCAGCAGGGCAGGGGACAGGAGATCTGAAGCTTTCTTT. Translating it yields CASRAGDRRSEAFF.